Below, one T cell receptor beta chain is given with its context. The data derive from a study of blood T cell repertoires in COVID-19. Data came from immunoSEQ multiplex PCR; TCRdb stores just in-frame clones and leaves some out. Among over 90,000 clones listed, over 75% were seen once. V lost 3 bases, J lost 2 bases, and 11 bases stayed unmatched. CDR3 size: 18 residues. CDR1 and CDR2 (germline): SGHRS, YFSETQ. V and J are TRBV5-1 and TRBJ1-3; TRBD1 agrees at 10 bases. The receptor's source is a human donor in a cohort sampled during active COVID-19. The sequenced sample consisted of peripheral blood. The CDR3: CASSWTGTGAFTGNTIYF. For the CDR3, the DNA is TGCGCCAGCAGCTGGACCGGGACAGGGGCTTTCACTGGAAACACCATATATTTT.